The entry that follows covers one TCR beta chain sequence. As yet, its antigen is unknown. The sample belongs to a study of CD8+ T cells in alopecia areata. Extraction and reverse transcription of RNA yielded cDNA as the sequencing template. Sequencing used immunoSEQ multiplex PCR; TCRdb keeps in-frame clones, though not all of them. The sample consists of about 200,000 clones, approximately 52% of them appearing once. The V end lost 4 bases, the J end lost 5 bases, and 12 bases lay between the germline ends. The CDR3 spans 14 residues. In germline, CDR1 is SEHNR, CDR2 FQNEAQ (reference sequence). Notes on the study in general: Higher clonality was seen in lesional scalp than in normal scalp, especially in alopecia totalis/universalis.

This receptor was obtained from a human donor with alopecia areata. The sample here was CD4+ T cells sorted from blood, taken at week 0. V gene TRBV7-9 combines with J gene TRBJ2-1; D ambiguous. CDR3 amino acids: CASSSQQIDNEQFF. The CDR3 nucleotides read TGTGCCAGCAGCTCCCAACAGATAGACAATGAGCAGTTCTTC.